The 5 T cell receptor beta chains listed next were all sequenced from one sample in a study of CD8 T cells in Susac syndrome. RNA was extracted with the RNeasy kit, and a quantity of roughly 0.5 to 1 ug was reverse transcribed using random hexamers. In TCRdb, the immunoSEQ multiplex PCR reads were re-called with MiXCR into one record per CDR3 protein. The profile covers fewer than 150,000 distinct CDR3 sequences, with nearly 95% appearing a single time and 0.27% taken by the ten largest. The sample was CD8+ T cells from PBMCs. Source of these receptors: a human donor in good health.

V usage is TRBV9 and J usage is TRBJ2-7; D is undetermined. V gave up 0 bases and J gave up 3 bases, with 13 bases separating them. This CDR3 comprises 15 residues. Germline-derived CDR1 and CDR2 are SGDLS and YYNGEE. CDR3 coding DNA: TGTGCCAGCAGCGTAGGGCTCCTAAAGGGCTACGAGCAGTACTTC. Encoded protein: CASSVGLLKGYEQYF. The variable domain in full, with the rest retrieved from reference TRBV9 and TRBJ2-7, is DSGVTQTPKHLITATGQRVTLRCSPRSGDLSVYWYQQSLDQGLQFLIQYYNGEERAKGNILERFSAQQFPDLHSELNLSSLELGDSALYFCASSVGLLKGYEQYFGPGTRLTVT.

In DNA form, the CDR3 reads TGTGCCAGCAGCCAAGGACTAGCGGCTATTTACAATGAGCAGTTCTTC. The encoded protein is CASSQGLAAIYNEQFF. This chain joins TRBV14 and TRBJ2-1, with 9 bases identical to TRBD2. CDR1 and CDR2 (germline): SGHDN, FVKESK. CDR3 length: 16 amino acids. J gave up 4 bases and V 1 base, and 5 bases lay outside the gene matches. The variable domain in full, completed from reference TRBV14 and TRBJ2-1, reads EAGVTQFPSHSVIEKGQTVTLRCDPISGHDNLYWYRRVMGKEIKFLLHFVKESKQDESGMPNNRFLAERTGGTYSTLKVQPAELEDSGVYFCASSQGLAAIYNEQFFGPGTRLTVL.

V is TRBV5-1 and J is TRBJ2-7, with 7 bases identical to TRBD2. V lost 4 bases and J lost 6; bases outside the gene matches: 13. Germline lookup yields CDR1 SGHRS and CDR2 YFSETQ. The CDR3 consists of 15 residues. CDR3 in DNA: TGCGCCAGCAGCCCCCAAAGCGGGGAAGGTGTCGAGCAGTACTTC. Translation gives CASSPQSGEGVEQYF.

The chain couples TRBV30 to TRBJ1-5; 9 nucleotides agree with TRBD1. Germline CDR1 is GTSNPN and CDR2 is SVGIG (reference sequence). The CDR3 runs to 13 residues. Germline trimming cut 7 bases from V and 0 bases from J; bases unmatched to any gene: 1. CDR3 in amino acids: CASQGASNQPQHF. CDR3 DNA sequence: TGTGCCTCACAGGGGGCTAGCAATCAGCCCCAGCATTTT.

The genes are TRBV12-3 or TRBV12-4 and TRBJ2-1, with a tentative D call TRBD2 (6 bases). The CDR3 runs to 13 residues. Trimming pared 6 bases from V and 4 bases from J, leaving 10 bases between. The CDR3 region is CASRAGTYNEQFF. The CDR3 nucleotides read TGTGCCAGCAGGGCCGGGACTTACAATGAGCAGTTCTTC.